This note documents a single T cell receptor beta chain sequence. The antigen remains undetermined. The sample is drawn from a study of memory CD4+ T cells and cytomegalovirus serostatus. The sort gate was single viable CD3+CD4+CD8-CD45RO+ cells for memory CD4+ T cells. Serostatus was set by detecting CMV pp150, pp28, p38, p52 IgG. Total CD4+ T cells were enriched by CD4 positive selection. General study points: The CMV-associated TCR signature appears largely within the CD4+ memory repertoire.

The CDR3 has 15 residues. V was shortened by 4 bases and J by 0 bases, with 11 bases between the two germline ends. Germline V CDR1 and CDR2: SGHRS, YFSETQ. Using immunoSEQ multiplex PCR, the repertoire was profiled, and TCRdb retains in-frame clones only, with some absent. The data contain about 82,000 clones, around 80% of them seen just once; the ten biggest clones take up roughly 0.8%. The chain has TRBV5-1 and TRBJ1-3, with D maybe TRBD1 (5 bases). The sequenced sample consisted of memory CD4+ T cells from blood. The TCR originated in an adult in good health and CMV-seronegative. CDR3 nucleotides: TGCGCCAGCAGCACGGAGGGACTCTCTGGAAACACCATATATTTT. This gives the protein CASSTEGLSGNTIYF.